A selection of T cell receptor beta chains follows, all from one sample in a study of shared clonotypes between healthy human individuals. Sequencing was performed with immunoSEQ multiplex PCR; in TCRdb, only in-frame clones are kept and a portion is missing. The repertoire holds over 2 million clones, with roughly 95% as singletons. Sample: naive CD4+ T cells sorted from blood. These receptors were obtained from a man aged 18 to 35 in good health. The CDR3 runs from the conserved cysteine through the conserved F or W. Part of the rows lack a size; the others show once, few, many or a class for expanded clones.

clone_size v_call cdr3_length cdr3_aa
- TRBV6-5 15 CASSPRPYAADEQFF
- TRBV6-1 15 CASSDGQNYNSPLHF
- TRBV5-1 15 CASSSGLFAGGAIFF
once TRBV5-1 15 CASSPHTDLNTEAFF
- TRBV5-1 15 CASSVRTGGSYEQYF
- TRBV5-1 14 CASRRGSNTDTQYF
- TRBV6-6 13 CASSASGREKLFF
- TRBV7-2 16 CASSPPRASGSYEQYF
once TRBV10-3 16 CAISERDTISGNTIYF
- TRBV10-3 16 CAISESWTGKVREQYF
- TRBV6-5 13 CASTRGGSYEQYF
once TRBV2 17 CASSDSSTGHTNYGYTF
- TRBV9 15 CASSAPRGGIHGYTF
- TRBV6-6 14 CASSLTGGPYEQYF
- TRBV10-1 17 CASSESTGGPKGDTQYF
- TRBV7-2 12 CATSGAKNIQYF
- TRBV25-1 14 CASSESYGGSPLHF
- TRBV28 14 CASSFSGTENIQYF
- TRBV7-9 17 CASSSDQRGSQSYEQYF
- TRBV7-8 14 CASSLDTVSYEQYF
- TRBV7-8 16 CASSPGTGGSNQPQHF
- TRBV7-2 16 CASSLYGSGVVDEQFF
- TRBV6-1 16 CASSAFSGTLSYEQYF
- TRBV7-8 14 CASSYRNMNTEAFF
- TRBV4-3 17 CASSQGPLAGGGKEQFF
- TRBV6-1 13 CASTNGEWDEQFF
- TRBV18 17 CASSYGTVQLFQETQYF
once TRBV23-1 16 CASSQSGAGRGTEAFF
- TRBV6-5 11 CASRLGDTQYF
- TRBV28 13 CAHSGQDRNTIYF
- TRBV5-1 16 CASSFTSGVVTDTQYF
- TRBV7-8 16 CASSRTGPKNTGELFF
- TRBV29-1 15 CSVGTSASGANVLTF
- TRBV30 11 CAWSPGTTIYF
- TRBV7-2 14 CASSPGTSGGEQYF
- TRBV7-9 14 CASSSPAANSPLHF
- TRBV5-1 14 CASSLVAGNEPQHF
- TRBV7-9 18 CASSSLNLGTVSGNTIYF
- TRBV5-1 15 CASSRTSGRRDEQFF